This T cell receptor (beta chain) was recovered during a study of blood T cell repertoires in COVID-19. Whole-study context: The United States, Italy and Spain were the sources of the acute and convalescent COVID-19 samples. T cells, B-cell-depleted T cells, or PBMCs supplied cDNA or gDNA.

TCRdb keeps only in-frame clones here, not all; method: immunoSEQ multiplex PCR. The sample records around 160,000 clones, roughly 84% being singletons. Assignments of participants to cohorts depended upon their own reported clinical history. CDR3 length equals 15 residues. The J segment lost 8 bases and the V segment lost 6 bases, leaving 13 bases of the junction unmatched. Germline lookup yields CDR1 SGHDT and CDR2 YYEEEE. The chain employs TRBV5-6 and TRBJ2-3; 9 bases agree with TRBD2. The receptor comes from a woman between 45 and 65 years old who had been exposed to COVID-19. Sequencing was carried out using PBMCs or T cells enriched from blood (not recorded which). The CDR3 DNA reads TGTGCCAGCACCGTTAGCGGGAGTGGTCGCGGTACGCAGTATTTT. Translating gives CASTVSGSGRGTQYF.